The 20 T cell receptor beta chains below were found in one sample sequenced in a study of OX40 agonist ivuxolimab in advanced cancers. Library creation used the immunoSEQ multiplex PCR assay. In its TCRdb copy, this immuneACCESS table keeps in-frame sequences only and misses some clones. Where compared with another copy, unresolved V genes explain less than half of these, and the others have no known cause. This sample is represented by about 110,000 clones; approximately 90% of them were singletons. Approximately 0.52% of the sample is taken by the ten largest. The sequencing here drew on CD4+ or CD8+ T cells sorted from blood, taken in a trial of the OX40 agonist ivuxolimab. The source of these receptors is an adult with an advanced solid tumor such as melanoma, head and neck, liver or kidney cancer.

This sequence joins TRBV7-2 and TRBJ1-2, with a weak D call TRBD1 (5 bases). The V end lost 0 bases, the J end lost 3 bases, and 8 bases lay between the germline ends. The CDR3 consists of 14 residues. Germline V gene data show CDR1 as SGHTA and CDR2 as FQGNSA. The CDR3 loop reads CASSLATRDYGYTF. The CDR3 nucleotides are TGTGCCAGCAGCTTAGCGACCAGGGACTATGGCTACACCTTC.

This chain joins TRBV7-2 and TRBJ2-7; weak D call: TRBD2 (6 bases). There are 15 residues in the CDR3. CDR1 and CDR2 from the germline V gene are SGHTA and FQGNSA. Trimming cost V 2 bases and J 6 bases, with 17 bases left between them. This chain's CDR3 is CASSLSEASRGEQYF. The DNA for the CDR3 is TGTGCCAGCAGCTTAAGTGAGGCCTCGCGGGGCGAGCAGTACTTC.

V usage is TRBV7-9 and J usage is TRBJ1-1, with D possibly TRBD1 on 6 matching bases. CDR1 is SEHNR and CDR2 is FQNEAQ in the germline V gene (reference sequence). There are 11 residues in the CDR3. V was cut by 7 bases and J by 7 bases, with 10 bases left in between. CDR3 sequence: CASTRTVEAFF. The DNA for the CDR3 is TGTGCCAGCACCCGGACAGTTGAAGCTTTCTTT.

The CDR3 here is CASSTGTGQETQYF. DNA of the CDR3: TGTGCCAGCAGCACCGGGACAGGGCAAGAGACCCAGTACTTC. The chain couples TRBV11-2 to TRBJ2-5; 9 nucleotides align to TRBD1. J was trimmed by 2 bases and V by 5 bases; bases with no gene match: 3. There are 14 residues in the CDR3. CDR1 is SGHAT and CDR2 is FQNNGV in the germline V gene.

V and J are TRBV30 and TRBJ1-1; tentative D call: TRBD1 (6 bases). In germline, CDR1 is GTSNPN, CDR2 SVGIG (reference sequence). The CDR3 extends over 11 amino acids. Trimming stripped 1 base from V and 12 bases from J, with 12 bases between. CDR3 in amino acids: CAWSAQGKTFF. For the CDR3, the DNA is TGTGCCTGGAGTGCCCAGGGGAAAACTTTCTTT.

This CDR3 is CASTTGGYTEAFF. The CDR3 DNA sequence: TGCGCCAGCACCACGGGGGGGTACACTGAAGCTTTCTTT. The rearrangement joins TRBV5-1 to TRBJ1-1; D is perhaps TRBD1 (5 bases). Trimming removed 6 bases from V and 3 bases from J, with 12 bases in between. Germline V gene data show CDR1 as SGHRS and CDR2 as YFSETQ. The CDR3 sequence is 13 residues long.

This clone was found once. This chain uses TRBV5-1 with TRBJ1-2; D remains ambiguous. The germline V gene has CDR1 SGHRS and CDR2 YFSETQ. Trimming pared 1 base from V and 5 bases from J, leaving 18 bases between. The CDR3 has 16 residues. This chain's CDR3 is CASSLSPEGVVYGYTF. The CDR3 DNA is TGCGCCAGCAGCTTGTCCCCCGAAGGAGTCGTTTATGGCTACACCTTC.

The chain uses TRBV19 and TRBJ2-2; weak D call: TRBD1 (7 bases). Between the trimmed V and J ends, which lost 3 bases and 6 bases, there was a span of 11 bases. CDR3 length equals 14 residues. From germline, CDR1 is LNHDA and CDR2 SQIVND (reference sequence). The CDR3 is CASSIQGGAGELFF. CDR3 nucleotide sequence: TGTGCCAGTAGTATCCAGGGGGGCGCCGGGGAGCTGTTTTTT.

The V and J genes are TRBV5-5 and TRBJ1-5; D possibly corresponds to TRBD1 (6 bases). V lost 4 bases, J lost 4 bases, and 12 bases lay in between. This CDR3 is built from 14 residues. Germline loops: CDR1 SGHKS, CDR2 YYEKEE (reference sequence). CDR3 residues: CASSAPGTNQPQHF. CDR3 sequence (DNA): TGTGCCAGCAGCGCCCCTGGGACAAATCAGCCCCAGCATTTT.

The V and J genes are TRBV9 and TRBJ2-1, with D perhaps TRBD2 (6 bases). The CDR3 has 15 residues. Germline assignment: CDR1 SGDLS and CDR2 YYNGEE. Trimming cost V 0 bases and J 7 bases, with 14 bases left between them. The CDR3, as DNA: TGTGCCAGCAGCGTAGAGGCGGGGAGTAATAATGAGCAGTTCTTC. Amino acids: CASSVEAGSNNEQFF.

V is TRBV28 and J is TRBJ1-1; D is possibly TRBD1 (5 bases). Germline CDR1 is MDHEN and CDR2 is SYDVKM. This CDR3 region has 12 residues. Trimming took 8 bases from V and 7 from J, leaving 14 bases between them. CDR3 nucleotides: TGTGCCAGCTCCTCCTGGGGGGTTGAAGCTTTCTTT. It yields the protein CASSSWGVEAFF.

The chain recombines TRBV28 with TRBJ1-3, with D possibly being TRBD1 (5 bases). The V and J ends lost 9 bases and 7 bases respectively, with 22 bases between them. This CDR3 has 15 amino acids. Germline CDR1 MDHEN, CDR2 SYDVKM. In DNA, the CDR3 is TGTGCCAGTCAGAGTGCGGGACTTTTAAATAACACCATATATTTT. Its translation: CASQSAGLLNNTIYF.

The chain has TRBV6-5 and TRBJ2-1; 8 positions agree with TRBD1. This CDR3 spans 14 amino acids. Per germline, CDR1 MNHEY and CDR2 SVGAGI. The V segment lost 6 bases and the J segment 7 bases; nucleotides outside the gene matches: 8. The CDR3 sequence is CASSEGQGSNEQFF. The CDR3 region has the DNA TGTGCCAGCAGCGAAGGACAGGGTTCAAATGAGCAGTTCTTC.

The chain links TRBV28 to TRBJ1-6; 7 bases fit TRBD1. V was clipped by 5 bases and J by 10 bases; unmatched bases: 14. The CDR3 extends over 16 amino acids. Germline V gene lookup returns CDR1 MDHEN and CDR2 SYDVKM. The CDR3 bases are TGTGCCAGCAGTCCAAAACAAGGGGGCCTGGGATCACCCCTCCACTTT. Protein sequence: CASSPKQGGLGSPLHF.

This chain joins TRBV27 and TRBJ2-5, with TRBD1 identical over 10 bases. The CDR3 spans 16 residues. J lost 1 base, V lost 0 bases, and 2 bases had no gene match. Germline CDR1 MNHEY, CDR2 SMNVEV (reference sequence). CDR3 DNA sequence: TGTGCCAGCAGTTTATCGACAGGGGGCCTCCAAGAGACCCAGTACTTC. Amino acids: CASSLSTGGLQETQYF.

V and J are TRBV7-2 and TRBJ2-5, with 8 bases lining up with TRBD1. Germline V gene sequence: CDR1 SGHTA, CDR2 FQGNSA. The CDR3 spans 14 residues. Losses at the gene ends were 3 bases for V and 5 bases for J; bases not matched to a gene: 5. Here the CDR3 reads CASSLGDRKETQYF. CDR3 sequence (DNA): TGTGCCAGCAGCTTGGGGGACAGGAAGGAGACCCAGTACTTC.

The V gene is TRBV7-8, the J gene TRBJ2-2, with a tentative D call TRBD2 (6 bases). Trimming left V 3 bases short and J 1 base short, with 9 bases between. This CDR3 is 15 amino acids long. The germline V gene encodes CDR1 SGHVS and CDR2 FQNEAQ. In DNA, the CDR3 is TGTGCCAGCAGCTTGGAGCGGGTGAACACCGGGGAGCTGTTTTTT. Protein: CASSLERVNTGELFF. The full variable domain, completed using reference TRBV7-8 and TRBJ2-2, is GAGVSQSPRYKVAKRGQDVALRCDPISGHVSLFWYQQALGQGPEFLTYFQNEAQLDKSGLPSDRFFAERPEGSVSTLKIQRTQQEDSAVYLCASSLERVNTGELFFGEGSRLTVL.

The CDR3 loop reads CASARGRGSYEQYF. CDR3 nucleotides: TGTGCCAGCGCTCGGGGTAGGGGTTCCTACGAGCAGTACTTC. The genes are TRBV7-2 and TRBJ2-7; D assignment may be TRBD1 or TRBD2 (5 bases each). The CDR3 loop spans 14 amino acids. Trimming removed 8 bases at V and 1 base at J, with 15 bases between. CDR1 is SGHTA and CDR2 is FQGNSA in the germline V gene.

The rearrangement links TRBV4-3 to TRBJ1-1, with D possibly matching TRBD1 (5 bases). Germline-derived CDR1 and CDR2 are LGHNA and YSLEER. Trimming shortened V by 1 base and J by 3 bases, and 15 bases separated the two germline ends. CDR3 length: 16 residues. The CDR3 bases are TGCGCCAGCAGCCAAGGGGTGGGGCGGGGACACACTGAAGCTTTCTTT. As protein: CASSQGVGRGHTEAFF.

The chain links TRBV5-4 to TRBJ1-6; 8 bases fit TRBD1. The germline V gene encodes CDR1 SGHNT and CDR2 YYREEE (reference sequence). The CDR3 is 15 amino acids. J gave up 4 bases and V 0 bases, and 0 bases lay outside the gene matches. The chain's CDR3 is CASSLGQGYNSPLHF. The CDR3 DNA sequence: TGTGCCAGCAGCTTGGGACAGGGGTATAATTCACCCCTCCACTTT. Complete variable domain (other parts from reference TRBV5-4 and TRBJ1-6): ETGVTQSPTHLIKTRGQQVTLRCSSQSGHNTVSWYQQALGQGPQFIFQYYREEENGRGNFPPRFSGLQFPNYSSELNVNALELDDSALYLCASSLGQGYNSPLHFGNGTRLTVT.